The text below deals with one T cell receptor (beta chain). Sequenced by immunoSEQ multiplex PCR; TCRdb stores in-frame clones only, minus some. The sample records more than 100,000 clones, roughly 90% being singletons. This sample is part of a study of blood T cell repertoires in COVID-19. The CDR3 is 15 amino acids. CDR1 and CDR2 (germline): SGHNT, YYREEE (reference sequence). V was trimmed by 4 bases and J by 3 bases, leaving 14 bases between them. The chain carries TRBV5-4 and TRBJ1-3; D possibly corresponds to TRBD1 (6 bases). The sequenced sample was peripheral blood. The receptor was derived from a man aged 35 to 55 with acute or convalescent COVID-19. The CDR3 nucleotides read TGTGCCAGCAGCCCTACAGGGAAAGGTGGAAACACCATATATTTT. Its protein is CASSPTGKGGNTIYF.